The 8 T cell receptor beta chains in this list originate from one sample, sequenced in a study of blood T cell repertoires in COVID-19. Assay used: immunoSEQ multiplex PCR; TCRdb lists only in-frame clones, some missing. Of about 45,000 clones in the sample, around 80% were seen once. Material for sequencing was peripheral blood. The receptors stem from an elderly man in a cohort sampled during active COVID-19.

This chain uses TRBV9 with TRBJ2-7, with D perhaps matching TRBD1 (6 bases). CDR1 and CDR2 from the germline V gene are SGDLS and YYNGEE. This CDR3 is 17 amino acids long. V lost 1 base and J lost 1, with 18 bases in between. The CDR3 DNA follows: TGTGCCAGCAGCGTAAGTAGCCCTAACAGGGTATCCTACGAGCAGTACTTC. The encoded protein is CASSVSSPNRVSYEQYF.

This chain joins TRBV28 and TRBJ2-5; D not certain. Germline V gene data show CDR1 as MDHEN and CDR2 as SYDVKM. This CDR3 is built from 13 residues. V dropped 8 bases and J dropped 5 bases, with 15 bases sitting between them. CDR3 region: CASGHWKRETQYF. As DNA, the CDR3 is TGTGCCAGCGGGCACTGGAAAAGGGAGACCCAGTACTTC. Using reference TRBV28 and TRBJ2-5 for the parts outside the CDR3, the full variable domain is DVKVTQSSRYLVKRTGEKVFLECVQDMDHENMFWYRQDPGLGLRLIYFSYDVKMKEKGDIPEGYSVSREKKERFSLILESASTNQTSMYLCASGHWKRETQYFGPGTRLLVL.

A word on this clone: The identical CDR3 is also encoded by other nucleotide sequences in the sample. The genes are TRBV5-6 and TRBJ1-2; D is possibly TRBD1 (5 bases). There are 14 residues in the CDR3. From germline, CDR1 is SGHDT and CDR2 YYEEEE. The V gene lost 0 bases and the J gene lost 4 bases, with 10 bases spanning the gap. The CDR3 loop is CASSLGQGGYGYTF. The CDR3 DNA sequence: TGTGCCAGCAGCTTGGGGCAGGGCGGCTATGGCTACACCTTC.

This clone was recorded a few times. The CDR3 DNA sequence: TGCGCCAGCAGCTTGCGTGGCGGGAGCAGATCGTACGAGCAGTACTTC. It translates to CASSLRGGSRSYEQYF. V and J are TRBV5-1 and TRBJ2-7, with TRBD2 identical over 7 bases. The CDR3 runs to 16 residues. Unmatched junction bases numbered 11, after V lost 1 base and J lost 4 bases. CDR1 and CDR2 from the germline V gene are SGHRS and YFSETQ.

The chain employs TRBV2 and TRBJ2-7, with D perhaps matching TRBD1 (6 bases). Trimming took 6 bases from V and 6 from J, leaving 9 bases between them. Germline V gene sequence: CDR1 SNHLY, CDR2 FYNNEI. The CDR3 sequence is 11 residues long. The chain's CDR3 is CASSRTVEQYF. DNA for the CDR3: TGTGCCAGCAGCCGGACAGTCGAGCAGTACTTC.

This rearrangement joins TRBV2 to TRBJ2-7, with 9 nucleotides matching TRBD1. The CDR3 runs to 13 residues. The germline gives CDR1 SNHLY, CDR2 FYNNEI. The trim removed 0 bases at V and 13 bases at J, leaving 7 bases unmatched. The CDR3 DNA reads TGTGCCAGCAGTGAAGCCCGGGGACAGGGAAACTACTTC. It is translated as CASSEARGQGNYF.

The table lists this clone with a count of one. The chain employs TRBV19 and TRBJ2-1; 7 bases agree with TRBD1. The CDR3 loop spans 15 amino acids. CDR1 is LNHDA, CDR2 SQIVND, per germline (reference sequence). V gave up 4 bases and J gave up 3 bases; unmatched junction bases: 6. CDR3 sequence reads: CASSTGTAYYNEQFF. The CDR3 bases are TGTGCCAGTAGTACCGGGACAGCCTACTACAATGAGCAGTTCTTC.

CDR3 protein: CASLEAGGKNEQFF. DNA of the CDR3: TGTGCCAGCCTCGAAGCGGGAGGGAAGAATGAGCAGTTCTTC. The J gene is TRBJ2-1, the V gene TRBV6-5, with TRBD2 identical over 10 bases. Germline V gene data show CDR1 as MNHEY and CDR2 as SVGAGI. With 8 bases clipped from V and 7 bases from J, the junction kept 8 bases outside the gene matches. This CDR3 is built from 14 residues.